This T cell receptor beta chain was profiled in a study of shared clonotypes between healthy human individuals. Study-level background: CD4 naive cells filled three plates per donor, CD4 memory three, CD8 naive two and CD8 memory one.

Measured with immunoSEQ multiplex PCR; TCRdb has only the in-frame clones, and not every one. The sample yields millions of clones, over 85% seen once. This clone has just one count. The source material was naive CD4+ T cells from PBMCs. As for subset: CD45RA+ positively selected. The TCR originated in a man between 18 and 29 years old in good health. Some clones in this sample may be carry-over from other donors' samples.

CDR3 bases: TGTGCCAGCAGCTTGGGTTCGAGCGGGAGAACCTACGAGCAGTACTTC. Protein: CASSLGSSGRTYEQYF. J is TRBJ2-7 and V is TRBV5-4, with 8 positions matching TRBD2. Germline lookup yields CDR1 SGHNT and CDR2 YYREEE (reference sequence). J gave up 2 bases and V 0 bases, and 7 bases lay outside the gene matches. The CDR3 contains 16 residues.